These 26 T cell receptor beta chains were sequenced from one sample in a study of shared T cell receptors in the human thymus. This table comes from immunoSEQ multiplex PCR, and its TCRdb copy is limited to in-frame clones, with some not included. The table lists about 400,000 clones, 85% to 95% of them singletons, with roughly 0.02% in the top ten. Sequenced sample: thymocytes. The source of these receptors is a human donor.

The CDR3 reads CSVDGVSTEAFF. The CDR3 nucleotides read TGCAGCGTCGACGGGGTGAGCACTGAAGCTTTCTTT. The V gene is TRBV29-1, the J gene TRBJ1-1; no clear D gene. Germline V gene data show CDR1 as SQVTM and CDR2 as ANQGSEA. The germline V and J ends were trimmed by 6 bases and 4 bases, with 12 bases remaining between them. CDR3 size: 12 residues.

This clone has just one count. V usage is TRBV6-4 and J usage is TRBJ2-3, with 8 bases matching TRBD2. CDR1 and CDR2 from the germline V gene are MRHNA and SNTAGT. V shed 6 bases and J 3 bases; nucleotides not matched to a gene: 17. The CDR3 totals 18 residues. The CDR3 sequence is CASSPLAPAGGGTDTQYF. In DNA, the CDR3 is TGTGCCAGCAGCCCCTTAGCTCCGGCGGGAGGAGGGACAGATACGCAGTATTTT.

This sequence joins TRBV18 and TRBJ2-4; 12 bases are a match to TRBD2. The CDR3 runs to 20 residues. With V trimmed by 2 bases and J by 0 bases, 11 bases remained unmatched. Germline CDR1 KGHSH, CDR2 LQKENI. As DNA, the CDR3 is TGTGCCAGCTCACCATCCGGACGGACTAGCGGGATTGGAGCCAAAAACATTCAGTACTTC. Translated: CASSPSGRTSGIGAKNIQYF.

This clone came up once. A read error may account for a junction end that differs from germline. The J gene is TRBJ2-7, the V gene TRBV6-1; 7 nucleotides line up with TRBD2. The germline V gene has CDR1 MNHNS and CDR2 SASEGT. The CDR3 is made up of 19 amino acids. CDR3 DNA sequence: TGTGCCAGCAGTCAAGCGGGGTTGGAGTTCCTTTTTCCAGACTACGAGCAGTACTTC. It translates to CASSQAGLEFLFPDYEQYF.

This clone is a singleton in its sample. This sequence joins TRBV4-1 and TRBJ1-1, with D hard to call. Trimming pared 8 bases from V and 4 bases from J, leaving 17 bases between. This CDR3 spans 14 amino acids. CDR1 MGHRA and CDR2 YSYEKL come from the germline V gene. The CDR3 loop reads CASQIGPEGTEAFF. The CDR3, as DNA: TGCGCCAGCCAAATTGGCCCCGAGGGCACTGAAGCTTTCTTT.

J is TRBJ2-5 and V is TRBV28, with D possibly being TRBD2 (6 bases). Germline V CDR1 and CDR2: MDHEN, SYDVKM. V was cut by 6 bases and J by 4 bases, with 15 bases left in between. This CDR3 comprises 14 residues. The CDR3, as DNA: TGTGCCAGCAGGGTGGGGCGGGACGGAGAGACCCAGTACTTC. Its protein is CASRVGRDGETQYF.

This chain links TRBV7-4 with TRBJ1-1, with 9 bases identical to TRBD1. The CDR3 consists of 17 residues. The germline CDR1 and CDR2 sequences are SGHVT and SQSDAQ. V was clipped by 5 bases and J by 3 bases; unmatched bases: 13. The CDR3 DNA reads TGTGCCAGCAGCCAAGATGGGACAGGGAACTTGGACACTGAAGCTTTCTTT. Translation: CASSQDGTGNLDTEAFF.

The chain links TRBV6-1 to TRBJ1-5; the D is unclear. V shed 2 bases and J shed 3 bases, with 11 bases lying between them. Germline CDR1 and CDR2: MNHNS and SASEGT. The CDR3 length is 15 residues. CDR3: CASSEKGPHNQPQHF. The CDR3 nucleotides read TGTGCCAGCAGTGAAAAGGGTCCCCACAATCAGCCCCAGCATTTT.

The chain uses TRBV2 and TRBJ2-3; D possibly matches TRBD1 or TRBD2 (5 bases each). Trimming stripped 6 bases from V and 0 bases from J, with 7 bases between. CDR3 length equals 13 residues. Germline V gene lookup returns CDR1 SNHLY and CDR2 FYNNEI. CDR3 protein: CASRGRSTDTQYF. The DNA for the CDR3 is TGTGCCAGCAGGGGACGGAGCACAGATACGCAGTATTTT.

This clone was observed a few times. The rearrangement links TRBV27 to TRBJ1-1; possibly TRBD1 for D (6 bases). The CDR3 loop spans 14 amino acids. Deletions cut 2 bases from V and 4 bases from J, with 11 bases between. Germline V gives CDR1 MNHEY, CDR2 SMNVEV (reference sequence). The CDR3 reads CASSLDRKVTEAFF. The CDR3 DNA follows: TGTGCCAGCAGTTTAGACAGGAAGGTCACTGAAGCTTTCTTT.

The chain employs TRBV7-2 and TRBJ1-5, with a tentative D call TRBD1 (6 bases). Germline V CDR1 and CDR2: SGHTA, FQGNSA. Trimming removed 1 base from V and 2 bases from J, with 9 bases in between. The CDR3 is 15 amino acids. This CDR3 is CASSLVSGGNQPQHF. In DNA form, the CDR3 reads TGTGCCAGCAGCTTAGTGTCAGGGGGCAATCAGCCCCAGCATTTT. The full variable domain, completed using reference TRBV7-2 and TRBJ1-5, is GAGVSQSPSNKVTEKGKDVELRCDPISGHTALYWYRQSLGQGLEFLIYFQGNSAPDKSGLPSDRFSAERTGGSVSTLTIQRTQQEDSAVYLCASSLVSGGNQPQHFGDGTRLSIL.

CDR3 DNA: TGTGCCAGCAGTGACTCTCCGGGGCGGAGCCCCTACGAGCAGTACTTC. Translation gives CASSDSPGRSPYEQYF. This sequence joins TRBV6-4 and TRBJ2-7, with D perhaps assigned TRBD1 or TRBD2 (5 bases each). Per germline, CDR1 MRHNA and CDR2 SNTAGT. The V and J ends lost 0 bases and 2 bases respectively, with 14 bases between them. The CDR3 has 16 amino acids.

The chain uses TRBV28 and TRBJ2-7; D may match TRBD1 or TRBD2 (6 bases each). Trimming left V 3 bases short and J 5 bases short, with 23 bases between. CDR1 and CDR2 (germline): MDHEN, SYDVKM. CDR3 length: 17 residues. CDR3 amino acids: CASSFAPLRGRRDEQYF. CDR3 nucleotides: TGTGCCAGCAGTTTCGCCCCACTAAGGGGGAGGCGGGACGAGCAGTACTTC.

The rearrangement joins TRBV6-1 to TRBJ2-2; 10 positions agree with TRBD2. CDR1 is MNHNS, CDR2 SASEGT, per germline. The ends lost 1 base at V and 5 bases at J; junction bases unmatched: 13. The CDR3 consists of 19 residues. The CDR3 protein is CASSEGRRRLAGRTGELFF. The CDR3 DNA reads as TGTGCCAGCAGTGAAGGTCGCCGGAGACTAGCGGGTAGAACCGGGGAGCTGTTTTTT.

This chain connects TRBV5-6 to TRBJ1-5; 11 bases map to TRBD1. Germline lookup yields CDR1 SGHDT and CDR2 YYEEEE. J lost 5 bases, V lost 4 bases, and 8 bases had no gene match. The CDR3 contains 16 residues. The CDR3: CASSAGQGAHDQPQHF. DNA for the CDR3: TGTGCCAGCAGCGCTGGACAGGGGGCGCATGATCAGCCCCAGCATTTT. The full variable domain, rest sourced from reference TRBV5-6 and TRBJ1-5, is DAGVTQSPTHLIKTRGQQVTLRCSPKSGHDTVSWYQQALGQGPQFIFQYYEEEERQRGNFPDRFSGHQFPNYSSELNVNALLLGDSALYLCASSAGQGAHDQPQHFGDGTRLSIL.

The chain carries TRBV21-1 and TRBJ2-2; the tabulated D call, TRBD1, remains unverified against the DNA. TRBV21-1 is a listed pseudogene. The CDR3 consists of 15 residues. This CDR3 is CASSKGRGYTGELFF. CDR3 sequence (DNA): TGTGCCAGCAGCAAGGGCAGGGGGTACACCGGGGAGCTGTTTTTT.

J is TRBJ2-3 and V is TRBV28; 10 bases fit TRBD2. CDR1 and CDR2 from the germline V gene are MDHEN and SYDVKM. The CDR3 runs 16 residues. V lost 1 base and J lost 5; bases outside the gene matches: 6. CDR3 region: CASSLYASGSEDTQYF. The CDR3 nucleotides are TGTGCCAGCAGTTTATATGCTAGCGGGAGCGAAGATACGCAGTATTTT. The full variable domain, completed using reference TRBV28 and TRBJ2-3, is DVKVTQSSRYLVKRTGEKVFLECVQDMDHENMFWYRQDPGLGLRLIYFSYDVKMKEKGDIPEGYSVSREKKERFSLILESASTNQTSMYLCASSLYASGSEDTQYFGPGTRLTVL.

The CDR3 DNA follows: TGCACCAGCAGCCAAGAGCGAGCGGGAGGGGATGAGCAGTTCTTC. Encoded protein: CTSSQERAGGDEQFF. V is TRBV1 and J is TRBJ2-1; TRBD2 reflects the table's D call only, with no check against the DNA. TRBV1 is designated a pseudogene. The CDR3 has 15 amino acids.

This chain uses TRBV27 with TRBJ2-6, with D perhaps TRBD2 (6 bases). Germline CDR1 MNHEY, CDR2 SMNVEV (reference sequence). The CDR3 totals 18 residues. Trimming shortened V by 5 bases and J by 2 bases, and 19 bases separated the two germline ends. CDR3 DNA: TGTGCCAGCAGTAACCCCGGGTCCGGGGGACCTGGGGCCAACGTCCTGACTTTC. As protein: CASSNPGSGGPGANVLTF.

The chain employs TRBV27 and TRBJ2-3; D may match TRBD1 or TRBD2 (5 bases each). This CDR3 comprises 15 residues. Deletions cut 6 bases from V and 0 bases from J, with 13 bases between. Looked up from germline, CDR1 is MNHEY and CDR2 is SMNVEV (reference sequence). The CDR3 nucleotides read TGTGCCAGCAGGACGGGACCGCAGAGCACAGATACGCAGTATTTT. Protein: CASRTGPQSTDTQYF.

The CDR3 reads CASSLTRAPNEKLFF. The CDR3 region has the DNA TGTGCCAGCAGCTTAACCCGGGCCCCTAATGAAAAACTGTTTTTT. The chain uses TRBV7-3 and TRBJ1-4; unclear D gene. The CDR3 has 15 residues. V lost 0 bases, J lost 3 bases, and 8 bases lay in between. CDR1 is SGHTA, CDR2 FQGTGA, per germline.

J is TRBJ1-4 and V is TRBV6-6; tentatively, D is TRBD1 (5 bases). Trimming removed 0 bases at V and 6 bases at J, with 5 bases between. Germline CDR1 reads MNHNY; CDR2 reads SVGAGI (reference sequence). The length of the CDR3 is 13 residues. The CDR3 sequence is CASSYSGDEKLFF. CDR3 nucleotide sequence: TGTGCCAGCAGTTACTCAGGGGATGAAAAACTGTTTTTT.

The chain is built from TRBV10-3 and TRBJ2-1, with 10 bases identical to TRBD2. The CDR3 loop spans 19 amino acids. Trimming took 6 bases from V and 4 from J; bases not matched to a gene: 18. In germline, CDR1 is ENHRY, CDR2 SYGVKD. The CDR3 DNA reads as TGTGCCATCAGCCCAGGGCGGCTAGCGGGAGCCTCGACTTACAATGAGCAGTTCTTC. This codes for CAISPGRLAGASTYNEQFF.

The chain links TRBV28 to TRBJ2-2, with no clear D. V was trimmed by 3 bases and J by 5 bases, leaving 22 bases between them. This CDR3 has 18 residues. The germline gives CDR1 MDHEN, CDR2 SYDVKM. CDR3: CASSLLDRTQDRTGELFF. CDR3 nucleotides: TGTGCCAGCAGTTTGTTAGACCGGACGCAGGACCGGACCGGGGAGCTGTTTTTT.

The chain is built from TRBV28 and TRBJ1-1; 7 bases agree with TRBD1. The CDR3 has 20 amino acids. Germline CDR1 is MDHEN and CDR2 is SYDVKM. The ends lost 4 bases at V and 7 bases at J; junction bases unmatched: 27. This CDR3 is CASSSLPAGRGSFGVLEAFF. For the CDR3, the DNA is TGTGCCAGCAGTTCTCTCCCGGCTGGCAGGGGGAGTTTTGGGGTCCTTGAAGCTTTCTTT.

This chain uses TRBV15 with TRBJ2-5; TRBD2 matches 7 bases. J was trimmed by 0 bases and V by 5 bases; bases with no gene match: 9. The CDR3 spans 16 residues. Germline V gene data show CDR1 as LNHNV and CDR2 as YYDKDF (reference sequence). The CDR3 nucleotides are TGTGCCACCAGCCCTCCAGATACTAGCGACCAAGAGACCCAGTACTTC. It specifies CATSPPDTSDQETQYF.